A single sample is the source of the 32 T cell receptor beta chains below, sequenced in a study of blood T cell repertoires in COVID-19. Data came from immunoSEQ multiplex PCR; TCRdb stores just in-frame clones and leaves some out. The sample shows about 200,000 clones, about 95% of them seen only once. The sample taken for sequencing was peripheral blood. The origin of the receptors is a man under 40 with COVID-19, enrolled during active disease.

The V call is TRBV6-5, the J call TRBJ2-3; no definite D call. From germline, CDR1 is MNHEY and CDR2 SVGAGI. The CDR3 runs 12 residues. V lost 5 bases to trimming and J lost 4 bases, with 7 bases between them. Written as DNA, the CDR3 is TGTGCCAGCAGTCATAGCTCAGATACGCAGTATTTT. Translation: CASSHSSDTQYF.

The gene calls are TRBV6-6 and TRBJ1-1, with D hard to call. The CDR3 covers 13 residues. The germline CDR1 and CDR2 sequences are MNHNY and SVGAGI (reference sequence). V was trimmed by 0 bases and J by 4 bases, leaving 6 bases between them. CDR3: CASSYSVSTEAFF. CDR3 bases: TGTGCCAGCAGTTACTCGGTCAGCACTGAAGCTTTCTTT.

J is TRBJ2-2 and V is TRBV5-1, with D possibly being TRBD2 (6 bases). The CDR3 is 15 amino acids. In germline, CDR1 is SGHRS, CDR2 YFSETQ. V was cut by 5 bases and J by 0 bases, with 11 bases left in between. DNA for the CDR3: TGCGCCAGCAGATTCGGGACTCCGAACACCGGGGAGCTGTTTTTT. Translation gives CASRFGTPNTGELFF.

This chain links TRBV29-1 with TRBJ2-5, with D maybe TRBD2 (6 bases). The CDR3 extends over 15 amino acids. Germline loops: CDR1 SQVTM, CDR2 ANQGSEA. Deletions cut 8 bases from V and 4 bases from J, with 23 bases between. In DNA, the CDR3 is TGCAGCACACGACCTACCGGGACTCCCCTAGAGACCCAGTACTTC. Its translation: CSTRPTGTPLETQYF. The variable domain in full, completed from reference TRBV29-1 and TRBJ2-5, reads SAVISQKPSRDICQRGTSLTIQCQVDSQVTMMFWYRQQPGQSLTLIATANQGSEATYESGFVIDKFPISRPNLTFSTLTVSNMSPEDSSIYLCSTRPTGTPLETQYFGPGTRLLVL.

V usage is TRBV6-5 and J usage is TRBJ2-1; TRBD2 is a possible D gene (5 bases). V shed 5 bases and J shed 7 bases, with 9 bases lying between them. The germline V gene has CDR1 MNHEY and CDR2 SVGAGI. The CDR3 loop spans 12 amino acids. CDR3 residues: CASSPGENEQFF. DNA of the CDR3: TGTGCCAGCAGTCCCGGGGAAAATGAGCAGTTCTTC.

The CDR3 reads CASSVALDRGGNTIYF. The CDR3 nucleotides read TGTGCCAGCAGCGTAGCTCTAGACAGGGGAGGAAACACCATATATTTT. The gene calls are TRBV9 and TRBJ1-3, with 8 bases aligning to TRBD1. The V gene end was trimmed by 0 bases and the J gene end by 4 bases; junction bases not matched to a gene: 6. Germline-derived CDR1 and CDR2 are SGDLS and YYNGEE. This CDR3 contains 16 residues.

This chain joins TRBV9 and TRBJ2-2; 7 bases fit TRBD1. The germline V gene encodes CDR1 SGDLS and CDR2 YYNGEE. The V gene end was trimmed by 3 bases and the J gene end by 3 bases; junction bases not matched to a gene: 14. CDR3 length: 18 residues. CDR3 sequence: CASSALAWVGGDTGELFF. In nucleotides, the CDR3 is TGTGCCAGCAGCGCCCTCGCGTGGGTAGGGGGCGACACCGGGGAGCTGTTTTTT.

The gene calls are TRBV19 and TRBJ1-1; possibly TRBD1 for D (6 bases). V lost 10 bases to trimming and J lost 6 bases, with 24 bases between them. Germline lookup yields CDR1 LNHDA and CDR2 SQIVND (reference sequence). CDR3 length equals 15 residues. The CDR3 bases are TGTGCCACTAGGCTAGGACGGGGGGCCGGGGCTGAAGCTTTCTTT. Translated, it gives CATRLGRGAGAEAFF.

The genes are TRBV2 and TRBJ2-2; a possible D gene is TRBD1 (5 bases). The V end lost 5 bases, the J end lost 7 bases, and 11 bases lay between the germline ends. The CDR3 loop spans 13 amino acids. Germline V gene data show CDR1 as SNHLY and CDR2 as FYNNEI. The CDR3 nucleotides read TGTGCCAGCAGTCTCAGGGTAGACGGGGAGCTGTTTTTT. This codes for CASSLRVDGELFF.

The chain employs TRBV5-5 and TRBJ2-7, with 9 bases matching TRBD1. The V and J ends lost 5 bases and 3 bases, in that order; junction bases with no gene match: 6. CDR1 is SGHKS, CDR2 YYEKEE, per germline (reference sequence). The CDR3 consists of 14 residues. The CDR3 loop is CASRNTGGHYEQYF. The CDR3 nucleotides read TGTGCCAGCAGGAATACAGGGGGCCACTACGAGCAGTACTTC.

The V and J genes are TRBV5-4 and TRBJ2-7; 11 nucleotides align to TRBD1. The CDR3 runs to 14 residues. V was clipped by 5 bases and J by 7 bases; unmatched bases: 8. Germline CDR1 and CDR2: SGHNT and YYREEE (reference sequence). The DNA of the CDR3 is TGTGCCAGCAGACCCGGACAGGGGGCGGGGGAGCAGTACTTC. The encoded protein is CASRPGQGAGEQYF.

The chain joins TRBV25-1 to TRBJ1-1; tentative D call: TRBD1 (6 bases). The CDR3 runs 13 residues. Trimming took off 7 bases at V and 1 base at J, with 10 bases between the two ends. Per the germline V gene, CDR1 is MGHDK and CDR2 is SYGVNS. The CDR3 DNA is TGTGCCAGCACCGCACAGGGGAACACTGAAGCTTTCTTT. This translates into CASTAQGNTEAFF.

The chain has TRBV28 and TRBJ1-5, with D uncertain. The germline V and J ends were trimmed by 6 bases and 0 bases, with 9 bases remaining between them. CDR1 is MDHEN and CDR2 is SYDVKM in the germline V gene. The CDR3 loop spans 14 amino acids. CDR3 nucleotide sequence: TGTGCCAGCAGGAGGCGAATTAGCAATCAGCCCCAGCATTTT. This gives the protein CASRRRISNQPQHF.

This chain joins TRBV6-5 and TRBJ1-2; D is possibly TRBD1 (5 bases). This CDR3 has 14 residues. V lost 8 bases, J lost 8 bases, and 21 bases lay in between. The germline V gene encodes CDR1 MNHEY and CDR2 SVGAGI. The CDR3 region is CASVGVPGRGGYTF. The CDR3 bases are TGTGCCAGCGTAGGAGTCCCAGGGCGCGGCGGCTACACCTTC.

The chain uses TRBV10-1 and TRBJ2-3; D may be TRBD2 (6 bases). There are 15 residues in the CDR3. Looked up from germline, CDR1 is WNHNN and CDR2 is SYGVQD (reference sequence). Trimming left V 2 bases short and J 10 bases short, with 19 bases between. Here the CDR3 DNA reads TGCGCCAGCAGTGAGCTGGGACTGGATTCAGCATCGCAGTATTTT. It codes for CASSELGLDSASQYF.

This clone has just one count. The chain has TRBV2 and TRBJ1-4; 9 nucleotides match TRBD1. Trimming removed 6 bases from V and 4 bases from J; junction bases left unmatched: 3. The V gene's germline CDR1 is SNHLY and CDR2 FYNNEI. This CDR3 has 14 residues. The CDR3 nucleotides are TGTGCCAGCAGCGGACAGGGGATTAATGAAAAACTGTTTTTT. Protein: CASSGQGINEKLFF.

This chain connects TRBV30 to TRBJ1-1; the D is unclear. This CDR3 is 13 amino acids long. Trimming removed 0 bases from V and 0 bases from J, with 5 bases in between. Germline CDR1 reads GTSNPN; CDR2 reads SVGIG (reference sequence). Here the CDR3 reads CAWSVLLNTEAFF. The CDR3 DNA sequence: TGTGCCTGGAGTGTACTTCTGAACACTGAAGCTTTCTTT. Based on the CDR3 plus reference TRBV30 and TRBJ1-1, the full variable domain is SQTIHQWPATLVQPVGSPLSLECTVEGTSNPNLYWYRQAAGRGLQLLFYSVGIGQISSEVPQNLSASRPQDRQFILSSKKLLLSDSGFYLCAWSVLLNTEAFFGQGTRLTVV.

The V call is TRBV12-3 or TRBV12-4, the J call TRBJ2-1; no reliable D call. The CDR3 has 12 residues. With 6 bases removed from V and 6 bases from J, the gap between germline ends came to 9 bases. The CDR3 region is CASSFSVNEQFF. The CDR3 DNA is TGTGCCAGCAGCTTCAGCGTCAATGAGCAGTTCTTC.

The chain's CDR3 is CASSYGQEVREQYF. CDR3 DNA sequence: TGTGCCAGCAGTTATGGACAGGAGGTGAGGGAGCAGTACTTC. The chain employs TRBV5-4 and TRBJ2-7, with TRBD1 matching over 7 bases. Germline CDR1 reads SGHNT; CDR2 reads YYREEE (reference sequence). The CDR3 is 14 amino acids. V was clipped by 5 bases and J by 7 bases; unmatched bases: 12.

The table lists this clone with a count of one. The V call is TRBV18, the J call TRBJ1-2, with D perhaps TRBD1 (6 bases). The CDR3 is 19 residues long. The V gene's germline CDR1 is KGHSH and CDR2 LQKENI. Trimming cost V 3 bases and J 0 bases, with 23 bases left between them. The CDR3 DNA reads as TGTGCCAGCTCACCCCTACAAGGACAGCTTAGTCTGACTAACTATGGCTACACCTTC. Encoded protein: CASSPLQGQLSLTNYGYTF.

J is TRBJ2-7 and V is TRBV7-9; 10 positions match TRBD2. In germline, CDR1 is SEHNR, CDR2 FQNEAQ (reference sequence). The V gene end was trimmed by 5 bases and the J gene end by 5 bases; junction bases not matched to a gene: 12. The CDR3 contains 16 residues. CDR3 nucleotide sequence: TGTGCCAGCAGCCCCCCTGGAGCGGGGGGGCCCCACGAGCAGTACTTC. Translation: CASSPPGAGGPHEQYF.

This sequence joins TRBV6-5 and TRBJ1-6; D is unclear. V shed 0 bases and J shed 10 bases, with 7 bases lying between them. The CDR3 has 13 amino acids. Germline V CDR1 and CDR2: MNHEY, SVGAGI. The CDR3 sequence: CASSYSAGSPLHF. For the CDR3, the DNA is TGTGCCAGCAGTTACTCCGCAGGATCACCCCTCCACTTT.

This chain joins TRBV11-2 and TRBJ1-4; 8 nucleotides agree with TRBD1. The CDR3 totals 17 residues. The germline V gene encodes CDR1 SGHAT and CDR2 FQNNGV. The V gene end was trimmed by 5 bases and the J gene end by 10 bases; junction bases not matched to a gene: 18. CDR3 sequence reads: CASSAPTGAAPRGKLFF. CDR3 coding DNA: TGTGCCAGCAGCGCTCCGACAGGGGCCGCGCCTCGGGGAAAACTGTTTTTT.

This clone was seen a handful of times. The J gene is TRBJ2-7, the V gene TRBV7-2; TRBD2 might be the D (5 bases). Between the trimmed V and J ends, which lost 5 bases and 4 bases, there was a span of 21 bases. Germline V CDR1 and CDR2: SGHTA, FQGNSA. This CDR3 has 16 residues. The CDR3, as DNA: TGTGCCAGCAGCCCCCGCCGGGCCTCCGGGGTGTACGAGCAGTACTTC. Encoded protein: CASSPRRASGVYEQYF.

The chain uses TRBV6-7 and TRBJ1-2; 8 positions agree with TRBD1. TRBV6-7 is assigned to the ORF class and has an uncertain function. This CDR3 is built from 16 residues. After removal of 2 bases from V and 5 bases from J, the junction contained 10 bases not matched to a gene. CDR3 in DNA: TGTGCCAGCAGTTACCCAAGGACAGGGTTGTTATATGGCTACACCTTC. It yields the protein CASSYPRTGLLYGYTF.

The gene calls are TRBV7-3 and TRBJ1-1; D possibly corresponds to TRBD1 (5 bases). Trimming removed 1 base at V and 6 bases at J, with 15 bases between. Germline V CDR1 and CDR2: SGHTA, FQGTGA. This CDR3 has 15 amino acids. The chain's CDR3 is CASSLKARDGAEAFF. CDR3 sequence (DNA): TGTGCCAGCAGCTTAAAGGCCAGGGATGGCGCTGAAGCTTTCTTT.

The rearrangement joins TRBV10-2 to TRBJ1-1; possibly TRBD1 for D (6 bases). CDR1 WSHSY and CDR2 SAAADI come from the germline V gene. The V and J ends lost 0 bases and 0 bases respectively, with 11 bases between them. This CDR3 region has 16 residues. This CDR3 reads CASSESAYRVNTEAFF. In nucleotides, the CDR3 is TGCGCCAGCAGTGAGTCGGCGTACAGGGTGAACACTGAAGCTTTCTTT.

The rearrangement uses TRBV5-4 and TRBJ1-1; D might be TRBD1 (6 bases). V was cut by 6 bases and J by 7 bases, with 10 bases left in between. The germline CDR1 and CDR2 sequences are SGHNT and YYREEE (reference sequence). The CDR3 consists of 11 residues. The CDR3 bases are TGTGCCAGCAAGGGGGGGGGTGAAGCTTTCTTT. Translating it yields CASKGGGEAFF.

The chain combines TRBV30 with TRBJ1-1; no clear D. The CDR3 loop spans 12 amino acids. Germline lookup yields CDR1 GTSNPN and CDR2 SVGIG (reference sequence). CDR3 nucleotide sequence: TGTGCTCAAGGTGGAGGAGGCACTGAAGCTTTCTTT. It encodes CAQGGGGTEAFF.

In DNA, the CDR3 is TGCGCCAGCAGCTTTACCTACAGGGCATATGGCACCGGGGAGCTGTTTTTT. The encoded protein is CASSFTYRAYGTGELFF. The V and J genes are TRBV5-1 and TRBJ2-2, with D possibly matching TRBD1 (6 bases). Trimming took 2 bases from V and 4 from J, leaving 18 bases between them. Looked up from germline, CDR1 is SGHRS and CDR2 is YFSETQ. The CDR3 contains 17 residues.

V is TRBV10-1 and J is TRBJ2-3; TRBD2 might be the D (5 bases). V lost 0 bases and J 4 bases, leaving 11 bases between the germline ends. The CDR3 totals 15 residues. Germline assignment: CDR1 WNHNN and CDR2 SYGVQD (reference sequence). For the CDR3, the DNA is TGCGCCAGCAGTGAGTCTCTAGCTCCCTCAGATACGCAGTATTTT. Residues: CASSESLAPSDTQYF.

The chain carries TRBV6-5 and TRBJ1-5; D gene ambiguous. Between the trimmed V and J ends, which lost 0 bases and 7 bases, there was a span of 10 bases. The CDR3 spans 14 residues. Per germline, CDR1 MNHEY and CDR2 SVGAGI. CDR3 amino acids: CASSYSTLGQPQHF. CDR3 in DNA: TGTGCCAGCAGTTACTCTACCCTGGGCCAGCCCCAGCATTTT.